The 9 T cell receptor beta chains given below trace back to one sample, sequenced in a study of identical twins. Each CDR3 protein is one row after TCRdb ran MiXCR on the 5' RACE reads. The sample yields a few hundred thousand distinct CDR3 sequences, roughly 13% seen once. This same sample was also taken into another study, of yellow fever vaccine responses in identical twins.

The sequenced sample was CD4+ T cells sorted from blood. The source is a woman aged 18-29 years in good health.

V is TRBV2 and J is TRBJ2-7, with D perhaps matching TRBD1 (5 bases). The CDR3 contains 14 residues. V lost 4 bases and J 1 base, leaving 11 bases between the germline ends. Germline CDR1 reads SNHLY; CDR2 reads FYNNEI. The chain's CDR3 is CASSVVAGSYEQYF. In DNA form, the CDR3 reads TGTGCCAGCAGTGTCGTGGCAGGGTCCTACGAGCAGTACTTC.

V usage is TRBV14 and J usage is TRBJ2-1; the D gene is possibly TRBD1 (6 bases). The length of the CDR3 is 16 residues. V was shortened by 6 bases and J by 9 bases, with 24 bases between the two germline ends. Germline values: CDR1 SGHDN, CDR2 FVKESK. Written as DNA, the CDR3 is TGTGCCAGCAGGCTTAAGGTCCCAGGGGCTGTTAGTGAGCAGTTCTTC. Translated, it gives CASRLKVPGAVSEQFF. Together with reference TRBV14 and TRBJ2-1, the CDR3 gives the full variable domain: EAGVTQFPSHSVIEKGQTVTLRCDPISGHDNLYWYRRVMGKEIKFLLHFVKESKQDESGMPNNRFLAERTGGTYSTLKVQPAELEDSGVYFCASRLKVPGAVSEQFFGPGTRLTVL.

This clonotype has just a few counts. The chain combines TRBV20-1 with TRBJ1-6; D is ambiguous. The CDR3 runs to 12 residues. V was clipped by 3 bases and J by 7 bases, with 7 bases between them. From germline, CDR1 is DFQATT and CDR2 SNEGSKA (reference sequence). CDR3 loop: CSASGGNSPLHF. The CDR3 DNA sequence: TGCAGTGCTAGCGGCGGGAATTCACCCCTCCACTTT.

In its sample, this clonotype was seen many times. This chain uses TRBV29-1 with TRBJ1-1; no reliable D call. The CDR3 is 13 amino acids. CDR1 SQVTM and CDR2 ANQGSEA come from the germline V gene. V lost 3 bases to trimming and J lost 0 bases, with 8 bases between them. CDR3 protein: CSVDGQMNTEAFF. The CDR3 DNA reads TGCAGCGTTGATGGGCAGATGAACACTGAAGCTTTCTTT.

The gene calls are TRBV5-1 and TRBJ2-7; a weak D match, TRBD2 (6 bases). From germline, CDR1 is SGHRS and CDR2 YFSETQ. The CDR3 is 19 amino acids. V shed 1 base and J shed 2 bases, with 25 bases lying between them. CDR3 DNA sequence: TGCGCCAGCAGCTTGAACCTCCCGGGCGGGGTCGGGGTTACCTACGAGCAGTACTTC. Translating it yields CASSLNLPGGVGVTYEQYF.

This clonotype came up many times. This sequence joins TRBV5-1 and TRBJ2-7; 10 nucleotides align to TRBD2. From germline, CDR1 is SGHRS and CDR2 YFSETQ. After removal of 6 bases from V and 1 base from J, the junction contained 7 bases not matched to a gene. The CDR3 has 15 amino acids. In DNA form, the CDR3 reads TGCGCCAGCAAGGGGAGTAGCGGGAGGTCCTACGAGCAGTACTTC. Its translation: CASKGSSGRSYEQYF.

J is TRBJ2-7 and V is TRBV29-1; tentatively, D is TRBD1 or TRBD2 (6 bases each). The CDR3 has 14 residues. V was pared by 5 bases and J by 3 bases, with 17 bases between. Germline-derived CDR1 and CDR2 are SQVTM and ANQGSEA. The CDR3 bases are TGCAGCGTTAGCAGGGGAGGTGGGGGCTACGAGCAGTACTTC. Protein: CSVSRGGGGYEQYF.

This clonotype has just a few counts. The V call is TRBV5-4, the J call TRBJ1-5; D is possibly TRBD1 (6 bases). The CDR3 has 19 residues. V lost 0 bases and J 0 bases, leaving 19 bases between the germline ends. CDR1 is SGHNT, CDR2 YYREEE, per germline (reference sequence). CDR3 nucleotides: TGTGCCAGCAGCTTGGTGCAGGGGCTTGGAATTTTTAGCAATCAGCCCCAGCATTTT. It specifies CASSLVQGLGIFSNQPQHF.

The chain uses TRBV10-3 and TRBJ2-7, with 10 nucleotides matching TRBD2. This CDR3 region has 13 residues. The ends lost 9 bases at V and 0 bases at J; junction bases unmatched: 2. Germline V gene data show CDR1 as ENHRY and CDR2 as SYGVKD. The CDR3 nucleotides are TGTGCCATAACTAGCGGGAACTCCTACGAGCAGTACTTC. It yields the protein CAITSGNSYEQYF.